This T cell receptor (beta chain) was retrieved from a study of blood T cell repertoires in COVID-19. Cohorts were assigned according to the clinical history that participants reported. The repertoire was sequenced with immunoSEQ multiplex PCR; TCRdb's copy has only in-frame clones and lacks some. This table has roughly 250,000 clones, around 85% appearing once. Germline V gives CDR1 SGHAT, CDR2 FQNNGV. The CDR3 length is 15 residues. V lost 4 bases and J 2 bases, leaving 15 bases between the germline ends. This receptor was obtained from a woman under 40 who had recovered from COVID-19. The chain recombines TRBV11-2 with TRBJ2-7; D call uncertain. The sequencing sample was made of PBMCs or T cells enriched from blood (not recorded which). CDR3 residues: CASSSLWLGTYEQYF. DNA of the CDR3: TGTGCCAGCAGCTCTCTTTGGCTAGGAACCTACGAGCAGTACTTC.